One sample yielded the 28 T cell receptor beta chains listed below, sequenced in a study of T cell repertoires in ileal Crohn's disease. The table came from immunoSEQ multiplex PCR; TCRdb's copy has only in-frame clones and leaves some out. The repertoire holds 6,500 to 9,000 clones, with around 80% as singletons. The sample consisted of ileal tissue. The receptors originated from an adult with Crohn's disease.

This clone appeared a few times. The chain couples TRBV5-1 to TRBJ1-2, with D possibly matching TRBD1 (6 bases). With 1 base removed from V and 6 bases from J, the gap between germline ends came to 19 bases. The germline V gene encodes CDR1 SGHRS and CDR2 YFSETQ. The CDR3 runs to 16 residues. The CDR3 protein is CASSLPGRTAVDGYTF. CDR3 sequence (DNA): TGCGCCAGCAGCTTGCCCGGGAGGACAGCTGTAGATGGCTACACCTTC.

This clone was recorded only once. This chain links TRBV6-1 with TRBJ2-1; maybe TRBD2 (5 bases). The CDR3 extends over 12 amino acids. The V gene lost 8 bases and the J gene lost 15 bases, with 20 bases spanning the gap. Germline V gene data show CDR1 as MNHNS and CDR2 as SASEGT. The CDR3 nucleotides read TGTGCCAGCCAGAAGGGCGGAGGAATGTTGTTCTTC. It codes for CASQKGGGMLFF.

As concerns this clone: The sample carries other DNA sequences with the same CDR3. V and J are TRBV9 and TRBJ2-3; 16 nucleotides align to TRBD2. The CDR3 runs to 16 residues. Germline V gene sequence: CDR1 SGDLS, CDR2 YYNGEE. With V trimmed by 5 bases and J by 5 bases, 5 bases remained unmatched. Written as DNA, the CDR3 is TGTGCCAGCAGTCCGGGACTAGCGGGGGGGGGAGATACGCAGTATTTT. Amino acid sequence: CASSPGLAGGGDTQYF. The entire variable domain, with the rest obtained from reference TRBV9 and TRBJ2-3, is as follows: DSGVTQTPKHLITATGQRVTLRCSPRSGDLSVYWYQQSLDQGLQFLIQYYNGEERAKGNILERFSAQQFPDLHSELNLSSLELGDSALYFCASSPGLAGGGDTQYFGPGTRLTVL.

V gene TRBV9 combines with J gene TRBJ2-1, with 8 bases matching TRBD2. Losses at the gene ends were 3 bases for V and 9 bases for J; bases not matched to a gene: 8. There are 14 residues in the CDR3. The germline gives CDR1 SGDLS, CDR2 YYNGEE. CDR3 in amino acids: CASSAPGLESEQFF. The CDR3 bases are TGTGCCAGCAGCGCACCGGGACTAGAGAGTGAGCAGTTCTTC.

This rearrangement joins TRBV9 to TRBJ2-3; 13 bases line up with TRBD2. There are 19 residues in the CDR3. In germline, CDR1 is SGDLS, CDR2 YYNGEE. Germline trimming cut 3 bases from V and 1 base from J; bases unmatched to any gene: 11. This CDR3 is CASSDPLATSGGRTDTQYF. CDR3 DNA: TGTGCCAGCAGCGACCCATTAGCGACTAGCGGGGGGCGCACAGATACGCAGTATTTT.

V and J are TRBV5-6 and TRBJ2-1; a possible D gene is TRBD1 (5 bases). The CDR3 has 18 amino acids. Per germline, CDR1 SGHDT and CDR2 YYEEEE. Trimming stripped 3 bases from V and 6 bases from J, with 25 bases between. As DNA, the CDR3 is TGTGCCAGCAGCTGGAAAAGGGGCAGGGCCACCTTGTCCAATGAGCAGTTCTTC. Translated: CASSWKRGRATLSNEQFF. Filled out from reference TRBV5-6 and TRBJ2-1, the complete variable domain reads DAGVTQSPTHLIKTRGQQVTLRCSPKSGHDTVSWYQQALGQGPQFIFQYYEEEERQRGNFPDRFSGHQFPNYSSELNVNALLLGDSALYLCASSWKRGRATLSNEQFFGPGTRLTVL.

This chain uses TRBV14 with TRBJ1-6; D perhaps matches TRBD1 (5 bases). With 0 bases removed from V and 7 bases from J, the gap between germline ends came to 10 bases. From germline, CDR1 is SGHDN and CDR2 FVKESK. The CDR3 is made up of 15 amino acids. The chain's CDR3 is CASSQDHGGNSPLHF. The CDR3 DNA reads TGTGCCAGCAGCCAAGATCACGGGGGAAATTCACCCCTCCACTTT.

V gene TRBV11-2 combines with J gene TRBJ1-1, with TRBD1 as a possible D gene (5 bases). Germline lookup yields CDR1 SGHAT and CDR2 FQNNGV. V was cut by 4 bases and J by 0 bases, with 15 bases left in between. There are 16 residues in the CDR3. CDR3: CASSWGGIRMNTEAFF. The DNA for the CDR3 is TGTGCCAGCAGCTGGGGGGGGATTAGAATGAACACTGAAGCTTTCTTT.

The rearrangement links TRBV5-1 to TRBJ1-1, with 9 bases identical to TRBD1. Trimming removed 4 bases from V and 5 bases from J; junction bases left unmatched: 6. Germline CDR1 and CDR2: SGHRS and YFSETQ. The CDR3 is 14 amino acids. CDR3 protein: CASSPLTGGTEAFF. In DNA, the CDR3 is TGCGCCAGCAGCCCGTTGACAGGGGGTACTGAAGCTTTCTTT.

The chain uses TRBV11-2 and TRBJ2-7; 7 positions match TRBD2. Per germline, CDR1 SGHAT and CDR2 FQNNGV. The CDR3 covers 15 residues. The V gene end was trimmed by 8 bases and the J gene end by 2 bases; junction bases not matched to a gene: 12. CDR3 protein: CASGPSRGEPYEQYF. For the CDR3, the DNA is TGTGCCAGCGGCCCCTCTCGGGGGGAACCCTACGAGCAGTACTTC.

The chain links TRBV2 to TRBJ2-7, with 8 bases fitting TRBD1. The germline V gene encodes CDR1 SNHLY and CDR2 FYNNEI. This CDR3 has 14 amino acids. Losses at the gene ends were 8 bases for V and 3 bases for J; bases not matched to a gene: 9. CDR3 residues: CASLQGAQDYEQYF. CDR3 nucleotides: TGTGCCAGCCTCCAGGGGGCGCAGGACTACGAGCAGTACTTC.

The chain couples TRBV11-2 to TRBJ2-2; tentatively, D is TRBD1 (5 bases). The CDR3 sequence is 16 residues long. Trimming took 1 base from V and 0 from J, leaving 9 bases between them. The germline V gene has CDR1 SGHAT and CDR2 FQNNGV. CDR3 protein: CASSLGQNTNTGELFF. CDR3 sequence (DNA): TGTGCCAGCAGCTTAGGACAGAACACGAACACCGGGGAGCTGTTTTTT.

The V and J genes are TRBV5-1 and TRBJ2-2; weak D call: TRBD2 (6 bases). V was shortened by 0 bases and J by 4 bases, with 13 bases between the two germline ends. This CDR3 is built from 16 residues. Germline V gene sequence: CDR1 SGHRS, CDR2 YFSETQ. The CDR3 sequence: CASSLDGGGGTGELFF. CDR3 sequence (DNA): TGCGCCAGCAGCTTGGATGGGGGAGGAGGCACCGGGGAGCTGTTTTTT. The variable domain in full, with the rest retrieved from reference TRBV5-1 and TRBJ2-2, is KAGVTQTPRYLIKTRGQQVTLSCSPISGHRSVSWYQQTPGQGLQFLFEYFSETQRNKGNFPGRFSGRQFSNSRSEMNVSTLELGDSALYLCASSLDGGGGTGELFFGEGSRLTVL.

The chain employs TRBV15 and TRBJ2-7, with 10 bases fitting TRBD1. Germline CDR1 LNHNV, CDR2 YYDKDF (reference sequence). V shed 0 bases and J 0 bases; nucleotides not matched to a gene: 8. The CDR3 spans 18 residues. CDR3 DNA: TGTGCCACCAGCAGAGATTTAAGGGACAGGGGCCCCTCCTACGAGCAGTACTTC. The encoded protein is CATSRDLRDRGPSYEQYF.

This clone has just one count. This chain joins TRBV18 and TRBJ1-4; D ambiguous. Germline V gene lookup returns CDR1 KGHSH and CDR2 LQKENI. The CDR3 totals 15 residues. V lost 2 bases to trimming and J lost 4 bases, with 11 bases between them. Here the CDR3 reads CASSPKRARNEKLFF. In DNA form, the CDR3 reads TGTGCCAGCTCACCAAAGAGGGCCCGTAATGAAAAACTGTTTTTT.

This clone was detected a few times. The gene calls are TRBV7-8 and TRBJ1-1, with a tentative D call TRBD1 (6 bases). The CDR3 loop spans 14 amino acids. Per germline, CDR1 SGHVS and CDR2 FQNEAQ. Trimming pared 5 bases from V and 0 bases from J, leaving 10 bases between. The CDR3 region has the DNA TGTGCCAGCAGCCTGGGACATATGAACACTGAAGCTTTCTTT. Translated, it gives CASSLGHMNTEAFF. Complete variable domain (other parts from reference TRBV7-8 and TRBJ1-1): GAGVSQSPRYKVAKRGQDVALRCDPISGHVSLFWYQQALGQGPEFLTYFQNEAQLDKSGLPSDRFFAERPEGSVSTLKIQRTQQEDSAVYLCASSLGHMNTEAFFGQGTRLTVV.

The rearrangement joins TRBV27 to TRBJ1-2; D is unclear. This CDR3 is 11 amino acids long. Germline CDR1 reads MNHEY; CDR2 reads SMNVEV (reference sequence). The V end lost 10 bases, the J end lost 7 bases, and 13 bases lay between the germline ends. The CDR3 loop reads CATRGVPGYTF. The CDR3 DNA sequence: TGTGCCACCCGGGGTGTCCCTGGCTACACCTTC.

Comments on this clone: A read error may account for a junction end that differs from germline. The chain uses TRBV5-1 and TRBJ2-1; 10 nucleotides align to TRBD1. CDR3 length equals 15 residues. The germline CDR1 and CDR2 sequences are SGHRS and YFSETQ. The CDR3 region is CATSPETGGPREQFF. In DNA form, the CDR3 reads TGCGCCACCAGCCCCGAGACAGGGGGCCCGAGGGAGCAGTTCTTC.

This clone was observed a single time. The chain links TRBV5-1 to TRBJ2-1; maybe TRBD1 (6 bases). V was pared by 3 bases and J by 0 bases, with 13 bases between. Germline V CDR1 and CDR2: SGHRS, YFSETQ. CDR3 size: 16 residues. The DNA of the CDR3 is TGCGCCAGCAGCTCCGCAGGACAGCTCTCCTACAATGAGCAGTTCTTC. It translates to CASSSAGQLSYNEQFF.

As to this clone: The same CDR3 is also encoded by other DNA sequences in this sample. This chain connects TRBV19 to TRBJ2-5; 7 positions match TRBD1. In germline, CDR1 is LNHDA, CDR2 SQIVND (reference sequence). The CDR3 is made up of 14 amino acids. Trimming removed 0 bases from V and 4 bases from J; junction bases left unmatched: 2. The CDR3 sequence: CASSIDSGGETQYF. The CDR3 coding sequence is TGTGCCAGTAGTATAGACTCAGGGGGAGAGACCCAGTACTTC. Drawing the rest from reference TRBV19 and TRBJ2-5, the complete variable domain is DGGITQSPKYLFRKEGQNVTLSCEQNLNHDAMYWYRQDPGQGLRLIYYSQIVNDFQKGDIAEGYSVSREKKESFPLTVTSAQKNPTAFYLCASSIDSGGETQYFGPGTRLLVL.

The genes are TRBV5-1 and TRBJ1-2; D call uncertain. The CDR3 is made up of 14 amino acids. V was cut by 0 bases and J by 7 bases, with 13 bases left in between. CDR1 is SGHRS, CDR2 YFSETQ, per germline. The CDR3 coding sequence is TGCGCCAGCAGCTTGGGTGGTGGGTCGGGTGGCTACACCTTC. Translating gives CASSLGGGSGGYTF.

The J gene is TRBJ2-7, the V gene TRBV9, with D perhaps matching TRBD1 (6 bases). Germline V gives CDR1 SGDLS, CDR2 YYNGEE. The germline V and J ends were trimmed by 3 bases and 2 bases, with 15 bases remaining between them. There are 15 residues in the CDR3. The CDR3 sequence: CASSGGWGPTYEQYF. The CDR3 nucleotides read TGTGCCAGCAGCGGAGGATGGGGGCCCACCTACGAGCAGTACTTC. The full variable domain, rest sourced from reference TRBV9 and TRBJ2-7, is DSGVTQTPKHLITATGQRVTLRCSPRSGDLSVYWYQQSLDQGLQFLIQYYNGEERAKGNILERFSAQQFPDLHSELNLSSLELGDSALYFCASSGGWGPTYEQYFGPGTRLTVT.

V usage is TRBV21-1 and J usage is TRBJ2-6; TRBD2 is the table's D call, not checked against the DNA. TRBV21-1 is a recognized pseudogene. CDR3 size: 15 residues. CDR3 bases: TGTGCCAGCAGCAGAGGGAGCTCTGGGGCCAACGTCCTGACTTTC. This sequence encodes CASSRGSSGANVLTF.

This sequence joins TRBV7-3 and TRBJ1-5; D uncertain. This CDR3 spans 14 amino acids. The V end lost 5 bases, the J end lost 2 bases, and 10 bases lay between the germline ends. In germline, CDR1 is SGHTA, CDR2 FQGTGA. CDR3 sequence: CASSLREGNQPQHF. The DNA of the CDR3 is TGTGCCAGCAGCCTTAGGGAGGGCAATCAGCCCCAGCATTTT.

The chain employs TRBV29-1 and TRBJ1-2, with TRBD1 as a possible D gene (6 bases). CDR3 length equals 13 residues. The germline gives CDR1 SQVTM, CDR2 ANQGSEA. V lost 1 base and J 4 bases, leaving 10 bases between the germline ends. The CDR3 region is CSVEGQGIYGYTF. CDR3 nucleotides: TGCAGCGTTGAAGGGCAGGGGATCTATGGCTACACCTTC.

This clone was seen once. V is TRBV29-1 and J is TRBJ2-7; D may be TRBD2 (7 bases). The CDR3 totals 14 residues. The germline gives CDR1 SQVTM, CDR2 ANQGSEA. The V end was cut by 3 bases, the J end by 4 bases, with 16 bases between. CDR3 DNA sequence: TGCAGCGTTGAGGGGGGGGCCCAGGGTTACGAGCAGTACTTC. Its translation: CSVEGGAQGYEQYF.

J is TRBJ2-3 and V is TRBV10-2; TRBD1 agrees at 7 bases. The J segment lost 1 base and the V segment lost 10 bases, leaving 8 bases of the junction unmatched. Germline V gene sequence: CDR1 WSHSY, CDR2 SAAADI. There are 14 residues in the CDR3. The CDR3 is CATPGQTGTDTQYF. The CDR3 DNA is TGCGCCACCCCGGGACAGACCGGCACAGATACGCAGTATTTT.

The chain employs TRBV7-9 and TRBJ1-1; 10 positions agree with TRBD1. The CDR3 contains 17 residues. Trimming took 3 bases from V and 3 from J; bases not matched to a gene: 10. CDR1 is SEHNR, CDR2 FQNEAQ, per germline (reference sequence). Here the CDR3 DNA reads TGTGCCAGCAGCTTGCTAGGGACAGGGGAGGGTGACACTGAAGCTTTCTTT. As protein: CASSLLGTGEGDTEAFF.